This T cell receptor beta chain emerged from a study of shared clonotypes between healthy human individuals. Turning to the study itself: Per donor, CD8 memory used one plate, CD8 naive used two, CD4 memory used three and CD4 naive used three.

The table came from immunoSEQ multiplex PCR; TCRdb's copy has only in-frame clones and leaves some out. This sample has some 2.4 million clones; approximately 93% occur once, and the top ten carry approximately 0.35%. Germline-derived CDR1 and CDR2 are SQVTM and ANQGSEA. This CDR3 is built from 15 residues. Losses at the gene ends were 0 bases for V and 6 bases for J; bases not matched to a gene: 10. The J gene is TRBJ2-7, the V gene TRBV29-1, with 8 bases fitting TRBD1. The sample comprised naive CD4+ T cells from PBMCs. Subset indicated: CD45RA+ positively selected. The receptor was derived from a man in his late teens or twenties in good health. Some clones in this sample may be carry-over from other donors' samples. The CDR3 bases are TGCAGCGTTGAAGATAGGACAGGGACCCGCGGCGAGCAGTACTTC. It specifies CSVEDRTGTRGEQYF.